The 15 T cell receptor beta chains presented below share a single source sample, sequenced in a study of spatial heterogeneity in lung cancer. TCRdb recomputed calls from the 5' RACE reads with MiXCR, one row per CDR3 protein. The data show under 20,000 distinct CDR3 sequences, less than 9.5% seen once. As for time point: blood at routine non-recurrence follow-up after resection. The sample consisted of PBMCs, taken at follow-up. These receptors came from a male donor with early-stage non-small cell lung cancer.

Many counts were recorded for this clonotype. The chain has TRBV5-6 and TRBJ2-7; a possible D gene is TRBD2 (5 bases). The CDR3 has 14 residues. The germline V and J ends were trimmed by 7 bases and 5 bases, with 19 bases remaining between them. From germline, CDR1 is SGHDT and CDR2 YYEEEE. Written as DNA, the CDR3 is TGTGCCAGCCTGAACCTACTAGTTTCGGACGAGCAGTACTTC. The encoded protein is CASLNLLVSDEQYF.

This clonotype was detected many times. The rearrangement uses TRBV7-2 and TRBJ1-5; D not resolved. The V end was cut by 1 base, the J end by 4 bases, with 11 bases between. This CDR3 region has 15 residues. Per germline, CDR1 SGHTA and CDR2 FQGNSA. CDR3 protein: CASSLGIQINQPQHF. As DNA, the CDR3 is TGTGCCAGCAGCTTAGGTATACAAATAAATCAGCCCCAGCATTTT.

The V and J genes are TRBV5-5 and TRBJ1-1, with D hard to call. Germline-derived CDR1 and CDR2 are SGHKS and YYEKEE (reference sequence). The CDR3 is 14 amino acids. Deletions cut 2 bases from V and 2 bases from J, with 10 bases between. CDR3 DNA sequence: TGTGCCAGCAGCTTAAGGCCAGCTAACACTGAAGCTTTCTTT. It specifies CASSLRPANTEAFF. Supplemented by reference TRBV5-5 and TRBJ1-1, the full variable domain reads DAGVTQSPTHLIKTRGQQVTLRCSPISGHKSVSWYQQVLGQGPQFIFQYYEKEERGRGNFPDRFSARQFPNYSSELNVNALLLGDSALYLCASSLRPANTEAFFGQGTRLTVV.

V is TRBV4-3 and J is TRBJ1-3; D remains ambiguous. The CDR3 loop spans 16 amino acids. Germline CDR1 is LGHNA and CDR2 is YSLEER. The V gene lost 2 bases and the J gene lost 0 bases, with 11 bases spanning the gap. CDR3 residues: CASSQQPGASGNTIYF. DNA of the CDR3: TGCGCCAGCAGCCAACAGCCGGGTGCCTCTGGAAACACCATATATTTT.

Judged by abundance, this clonotype is medium-sized. The genes are TRBV10-2 and TRBJ2-1; TRBD2 is a possible D gene (5 bases). CDR1 is WSHSY, CDR2 SAAADI, per germline. Trimming took off 7 bases at V and 8 bases at J, with 21 bases between the two ends. The CDR3 covers 15 residues. The CDR3, as DNA: TGCGCCAGCACCGAGGGTCTGCCTGCATATGATGAGCAGTTCTTC. Encoded protein: CASTEGLPAYDEQFF.

The chain recombines TRBV30 with TRBJ2-3; no clear D. V was cut by 1 base and J by 11 bases, with 13 bases left in between. Germline V gives CDR1 GTSNPN, CDR2 SVGIG (reference sequence). The CDR3 loop spans 12 amino acids. This chain's CDR3 is CAWSESMRMQYF. The DNA for the CDR3 is TGTGCCTGGAGTGAGAGTATGAGGATGCAGTATTTT.

This clonotype is categorized as medium-sized. This chain uses TRBV12-3 or TRBV12-4 with TRBJ1-2; TRBD1 matches 7 bases. Germline trimming cut 3 bases from V and 4 bases from J; bases unmatched to any gene: 5. The CDR3 runs to 14 residues. CDR3 nucleotide sequence: TGTGCCAGCAGTTTTAGGGGGACAGTCTATGGCTACACCTTC. As protein: CASSFRGTVYGYTF.

This clonotype was counted ten times or more. The chain joins TRBV4-3 to TRBJ1-2; no definite D call. Germline V gives CDR1 LGHNA, CDR2 YSLEER. The CDR3 length is 13 residues. Trimming took off 1 base at V and 8 bases at J, with 11 bases between the two ends. In DNA, the CDR3 is TGCGCCAGCAGCCAAGCTGGGCAGAGGGGCTACACCTTC. Protein: CASSQAGQRGYTF.

In this sample, this clonotype turned up a few times. V is TRBV30 and J is TRBJ1-5; a weak D match, TRBD1 (5 bases). Germline V gene data show CDR1 as GTSNPN and CDR2 as SVGIG (reference sequence). This CDR3 has 13 residues. V was pared by 1 base and J by 5 bases, with 9 bases between. In nucleotides, the CDR3 is TGTGCCTGGAGTGAGGACAACGATCAGCCCCAGCATTTT. Protein sequence: CAWSEDNDQPQHF.

This clonotype appeared a few times. The chain has TRBV12-3 or TRBV12-4 and TRBJ1-4, with 7 bases lining up with TRBD1. The ends lost 7 bases at V and 5 bases at J; junction bases unmatched: 4. The CDR3 runs 13 residues. The CDR3 region is CASMFRGNEKLFF. The CDR3 DNA reads TGTGCCAGCATGTTCAGGGGGAATGAAAAACTGTTTTTT.

The chain links TRBV28 to TRBJ2-5; D is possibly TRBD1 (6 bases). Germline V gene lookup returns CDR1 MDHEN and CDR2 SYDVKM. The CDR3 covers 15 residues. Between the trimmed V and J ends, which lost 5 bases and 5 bases, there was a span of 18 bases. The CDR3 sequence is CASSTRTDPRETQYF. CDR3 coding DNA: TGTGCCAGCAGTACACGGACAGATCCAAGGGAGACCCAGTACTTC.

This clonotype has ten or more counts. V is TRBV20-1 and J is TRBJ2-7; D possibly uses TRBD1 or TRBD2 (5 bases each). Trimming stripped 6 bases from V and 0 bases from J, with 15 bases between. The germline V gene encodes CDR1 DFQATT and CDR2 SNEGSKA (reference sequence). The CDR3 has 14 amino acids. The CDR3 region is CSAARDRFSYEQYF. The CDR3 bases are TGCAGTGCCGCTCGGGACCGCTTCTCCTACGAGCAGTACTTC.

This clonotype was seen ten or more times. V is TRBV28 and J is TRBJ2-7; TRBD2 agrees at 11 bases. V was clipped by 2 bases and J by 2 bases; unmatched bases: 8. Germline-derived CDR1 and CDR2 are MDHEN and SYDVKM. The CDR3 covers 17 residues. Here the CDR3 DNA reads TGTGCCAGCAGTTTAATAGCGGGAGGGGTGAGGGCCTACGAGCAGTACTTC. This encodes CASSLIAGGVRAYEQYF.

This clonotype has only a few counts. The rearrangement uses TRBV7-8 and TRBJ2-2; the D gene is possibly TRBD2 (5 bases). V dropped 5 bases and J dropped 3 bases, with 7 bases sitting between them. The CDR3 contains 13 residues. The V gene's germline CDR1 is SGHVS and CDR2 FQNEAQ. The CDR3 sequence: CASSPRDTGELFF. For the CDR3, the DNA is TGTGCCAGCAGCCCGAGGGACACCGGGGAGCTGTTTTTT.

Many counts were recorded for this clonotype. At one of its ends the junction is not consistent with the germline gene, which may arise from a read error. The chain employs TRBV27 and TRBJ2-7, with 13 bases fitting TRBD2. CDR1 and CDR2 from the germline V gene are MNHEY and SMNVEV (reference sequence). The CDR3 runs 15 residues. Here the CDR3 reads CASSVLAGGSYEQYF. The CDR3 coding sequence is TGTGCCAGCAGCGTACTAGCGGGAGGGTCCTACGAGCAGTATTTC.